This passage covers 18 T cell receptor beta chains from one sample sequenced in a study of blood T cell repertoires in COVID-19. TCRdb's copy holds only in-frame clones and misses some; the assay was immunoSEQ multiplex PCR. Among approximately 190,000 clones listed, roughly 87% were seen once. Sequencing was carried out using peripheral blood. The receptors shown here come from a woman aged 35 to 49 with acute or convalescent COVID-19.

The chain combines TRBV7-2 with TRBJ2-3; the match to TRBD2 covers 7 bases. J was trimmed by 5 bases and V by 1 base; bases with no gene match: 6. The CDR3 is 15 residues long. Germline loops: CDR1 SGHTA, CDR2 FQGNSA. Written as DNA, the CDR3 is TGTGCCAGCAGCTTAGGGGGAGGGTCCCTAGATACGCAGTATTTT. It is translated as CASSLGGGSLDTQYF. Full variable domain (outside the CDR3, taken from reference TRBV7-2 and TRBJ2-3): GAGVSQSPSNKVTEKGKDVELRCDPISGHTALYWYRQSLGQGLEFLIYFQGNSAPDKSGLPSDRFSAERTGGSVSTLTIQRTQQEDSAVYLCASSLGGGSLDTQYFGPGTRLTVL.

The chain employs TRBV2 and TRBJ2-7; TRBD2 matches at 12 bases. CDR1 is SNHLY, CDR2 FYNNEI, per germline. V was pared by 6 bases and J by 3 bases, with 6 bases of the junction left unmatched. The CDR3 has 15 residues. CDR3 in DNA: TGTGCCAGCAGGGCTAGGACTAGCGGGAACTACGAGCAGTACTTC. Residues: CASRARTSGNYEQYF.

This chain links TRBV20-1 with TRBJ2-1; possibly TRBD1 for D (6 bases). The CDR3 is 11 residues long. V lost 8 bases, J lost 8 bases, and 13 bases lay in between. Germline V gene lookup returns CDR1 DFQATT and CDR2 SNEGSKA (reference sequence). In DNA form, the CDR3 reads TGCAGTACCTTCAGGGGATATGAGCAGTTCTTC. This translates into CSTFRGYEQFF.

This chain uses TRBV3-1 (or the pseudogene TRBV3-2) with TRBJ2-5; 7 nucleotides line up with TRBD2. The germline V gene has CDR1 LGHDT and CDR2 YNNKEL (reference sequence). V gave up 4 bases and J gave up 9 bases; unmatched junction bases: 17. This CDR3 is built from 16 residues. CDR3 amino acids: CASSPYRDYTSRAQYF. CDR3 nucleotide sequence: TGTGCCAGCAGCCCTTATAGGGACTACACTTCTCGGGCCCAGTACTTC.

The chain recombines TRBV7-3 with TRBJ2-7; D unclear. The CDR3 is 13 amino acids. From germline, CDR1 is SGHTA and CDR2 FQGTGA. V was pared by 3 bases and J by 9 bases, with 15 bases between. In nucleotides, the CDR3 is TGTGCCAGCAGCTTCTTACCTGAATCAGGGCAGTACTTC. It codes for CASSFLPESGQYF.

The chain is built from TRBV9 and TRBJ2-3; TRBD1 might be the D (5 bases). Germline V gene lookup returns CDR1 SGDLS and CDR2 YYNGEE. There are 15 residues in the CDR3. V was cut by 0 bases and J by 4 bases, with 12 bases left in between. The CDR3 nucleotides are TGTGCCAGCAGCGTAGGGGGCCTAAGGGCAGATACGCAGTATTTT. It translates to CASSVGGLRADTQYF.

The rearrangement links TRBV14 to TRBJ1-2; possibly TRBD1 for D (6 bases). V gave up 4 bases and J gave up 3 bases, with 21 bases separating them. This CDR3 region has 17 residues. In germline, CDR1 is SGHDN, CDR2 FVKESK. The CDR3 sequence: CASSPSGRTDKYYGYTF. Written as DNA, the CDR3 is TGTGCCAGCAGCCCATCTGGAAGGACAGATAAATACTATGGCTACACCTTC.

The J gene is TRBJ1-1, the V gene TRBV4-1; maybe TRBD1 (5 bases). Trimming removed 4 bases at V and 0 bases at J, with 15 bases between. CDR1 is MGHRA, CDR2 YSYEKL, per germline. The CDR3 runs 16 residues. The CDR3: CASSLHPGTLNTEAFF. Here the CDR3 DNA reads TGCGCCAGCAGCCTGCACCCCGGGACTTTGAACACTGAAGCTTTCTTT.

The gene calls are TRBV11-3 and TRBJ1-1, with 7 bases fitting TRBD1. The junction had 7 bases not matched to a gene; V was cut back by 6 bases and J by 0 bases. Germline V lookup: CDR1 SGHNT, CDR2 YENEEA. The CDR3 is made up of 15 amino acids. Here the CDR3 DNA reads TGTGCCAGCAGAACAAATCAGGGGGTGAACACTGAAGCTTTCTTT. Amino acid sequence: CASRTNQGVNTEAFF.

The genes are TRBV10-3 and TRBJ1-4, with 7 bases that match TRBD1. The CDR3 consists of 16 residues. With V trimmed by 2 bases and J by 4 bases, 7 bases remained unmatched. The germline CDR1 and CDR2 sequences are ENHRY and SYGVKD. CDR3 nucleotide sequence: TGTGCCATCAGTGAGAGTGGACAGGAGATTAATGAAAAACTGTTTTTT. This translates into CAISESGQEINEKLFF.

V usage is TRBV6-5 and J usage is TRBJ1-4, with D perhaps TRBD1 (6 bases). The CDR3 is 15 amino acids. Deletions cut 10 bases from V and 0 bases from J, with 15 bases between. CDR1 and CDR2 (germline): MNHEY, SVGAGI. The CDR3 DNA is TGTGCCACCATGACAGGATCTGCAACTAATGAAAAACTGTTTTTT. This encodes CATMTGSATNEKLFF.

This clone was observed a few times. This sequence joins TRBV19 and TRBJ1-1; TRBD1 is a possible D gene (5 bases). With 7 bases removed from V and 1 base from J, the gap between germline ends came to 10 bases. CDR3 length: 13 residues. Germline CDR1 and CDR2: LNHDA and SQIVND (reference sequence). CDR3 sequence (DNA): TGTGCCAGTAACCCAGGGAAGAACACTGAAGCTTTCTTT. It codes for CASNPGKNTEAFF. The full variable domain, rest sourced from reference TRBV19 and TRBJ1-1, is DGGITQSPKYLFRKEGQNVTLSCEQNLNHDAMYWYRQDPGQGLRLIYYSQIVNDFQKGDIAEGYSVSREKKESFPLTVTSAQKNPTAFYLCASNPGKNTEAFFGQGTRLTVV.

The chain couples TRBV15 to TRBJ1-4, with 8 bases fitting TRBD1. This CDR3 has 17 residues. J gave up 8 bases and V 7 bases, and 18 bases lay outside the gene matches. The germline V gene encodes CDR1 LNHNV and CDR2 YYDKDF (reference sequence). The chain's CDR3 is CATTTLIGQGGREKLFF. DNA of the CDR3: TGTGCCACCACAACCCTAATCGGACAGGGAGGAAGGGAAAAACTGTTTTTT.

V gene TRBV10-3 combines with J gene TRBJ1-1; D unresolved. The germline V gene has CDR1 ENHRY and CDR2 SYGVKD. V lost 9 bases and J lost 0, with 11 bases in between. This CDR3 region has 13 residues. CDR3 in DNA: TGTGCCATTTCCACACAGATGAACACTGAAGCTTTCTTT. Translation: CAISTQMNTEAFF.

The CDR3: CASSSQAGGSTDTQYF. The CDR3 nucleotides read TGTGCCAGCAGCTCCCAAGCGGGAGGGAGCACAGATACGCAGTATTTT. This chain joins TRBV7-6 and TRBJ2-3, with TRBD2 identical over 10 bases. CDR1 is SGHVS and CDR2 is FNYEAQ in the germline V gene. The J segment lost 0 bases and the V segment lost 4 bases, leaving 4 bases of the junction unmatched. This CDR3 contains 16 residues.

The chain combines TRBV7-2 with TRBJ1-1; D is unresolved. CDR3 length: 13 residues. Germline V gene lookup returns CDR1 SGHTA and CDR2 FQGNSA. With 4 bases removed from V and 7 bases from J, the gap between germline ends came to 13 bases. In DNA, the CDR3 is TGTGCCAGCAGCTCACAAACCGGAGGTGAAGCTTTCTTT. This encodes CASSSQTGGEAFF.

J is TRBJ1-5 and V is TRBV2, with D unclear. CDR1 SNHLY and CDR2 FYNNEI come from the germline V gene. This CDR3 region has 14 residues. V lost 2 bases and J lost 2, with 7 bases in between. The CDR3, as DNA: TGTGCCAGCAGTGAATTGCCGGGCAATCAGCCCCAGCATTTT. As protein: CASSELPGNQPQHF.

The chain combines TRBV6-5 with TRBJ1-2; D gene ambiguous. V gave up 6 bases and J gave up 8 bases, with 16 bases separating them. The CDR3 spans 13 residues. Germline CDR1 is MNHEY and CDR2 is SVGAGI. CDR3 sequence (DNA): TGTGCCAGCAGGCCGAATCAGGAAAGCGGCTACACCTTC. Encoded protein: CASRPNQESGYTF.